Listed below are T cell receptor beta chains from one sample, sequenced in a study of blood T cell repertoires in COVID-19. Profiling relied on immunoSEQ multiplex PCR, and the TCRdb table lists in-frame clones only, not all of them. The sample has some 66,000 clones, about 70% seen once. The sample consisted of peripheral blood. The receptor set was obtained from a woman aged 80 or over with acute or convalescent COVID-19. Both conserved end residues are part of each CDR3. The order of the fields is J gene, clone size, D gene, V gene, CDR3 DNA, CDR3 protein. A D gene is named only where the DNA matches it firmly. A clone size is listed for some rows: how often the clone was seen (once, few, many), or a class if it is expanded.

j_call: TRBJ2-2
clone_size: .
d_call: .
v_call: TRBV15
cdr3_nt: TGTGCCACCAGCAGAGATCTTTCCTTCGGGGAGCTGTTTTTT
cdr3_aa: CATSRDLSFGELFF

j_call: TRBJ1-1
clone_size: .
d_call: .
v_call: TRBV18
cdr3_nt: TGTGCCAGCTCACCACAGGGGGGGTACACTGAAGCTTTCTTT
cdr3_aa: CASSPQGGYTEAFF

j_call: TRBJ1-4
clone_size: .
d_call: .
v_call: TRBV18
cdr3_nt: TGTGCCAGCTCACCCCAAATGGTCGGGACATCAGGCGAAAAACTGTTTTTT
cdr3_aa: CASSPQMVGTSGEKLFF

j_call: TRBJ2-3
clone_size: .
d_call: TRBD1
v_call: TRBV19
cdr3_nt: TGTGCCAGTAGTAAGACCGCCGGGACAGACACAGATACGCAGTATTTT
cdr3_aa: CASSKTAGTDTDTQYF

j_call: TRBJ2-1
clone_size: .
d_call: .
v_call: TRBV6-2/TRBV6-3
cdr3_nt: TGTGCCAGCAGTTACTCATTCCCAGGGGAGCAGTTCTTC
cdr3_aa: CASSYSFPGEQFF

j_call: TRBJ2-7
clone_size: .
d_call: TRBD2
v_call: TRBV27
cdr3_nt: TGTGCCAGCAGACGGGGACTAGCGGGAGGTTGGGGCTACGAGCAGTACTTC
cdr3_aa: CASRRGLAGGWGYEQYF

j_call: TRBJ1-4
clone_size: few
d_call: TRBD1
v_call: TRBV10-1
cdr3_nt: TGCGCCAGCAGTGAGAGCGGACAGGGCCAGGGAGAAAAACTGTTTTTT
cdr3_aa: CASSESGQGQGEKLFF

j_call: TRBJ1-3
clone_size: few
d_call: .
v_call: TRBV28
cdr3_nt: TGTGCCAGCAGCCGGACCAGGGGAGGGCCTGGAAACACCATATATTTT
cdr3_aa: CASSRTRGGPGNTIYF

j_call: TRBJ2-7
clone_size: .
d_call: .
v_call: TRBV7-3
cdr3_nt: TGTGCCAGCAGCCAATCATCGGGTGGCGAGCAGTACTTC
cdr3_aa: CASSQSSGGEQYF

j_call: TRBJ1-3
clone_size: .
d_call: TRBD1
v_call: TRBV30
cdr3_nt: TGTGCCTGCCGGACAGGGGCTGGAAACACCATATATTTT
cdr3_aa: CACRTGAGNTIYF

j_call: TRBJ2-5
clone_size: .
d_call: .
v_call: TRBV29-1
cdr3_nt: TGCAGCGTTGGCGACAGTCAAGAGACCCAGTACTTC
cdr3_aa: CSVGDSQETQYF

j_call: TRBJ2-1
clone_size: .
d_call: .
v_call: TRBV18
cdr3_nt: TGTGCCAGCTCACCTCCGGGACTTGACTACAATGAGCAGTTCTTC
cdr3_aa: CASSPPGLDYNEQFF

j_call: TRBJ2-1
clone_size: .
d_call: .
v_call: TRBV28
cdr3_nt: TGTGCCAGCAGTTCCCGGGTAGAGCGGTTCTTC
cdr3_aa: CASSSRVERFF

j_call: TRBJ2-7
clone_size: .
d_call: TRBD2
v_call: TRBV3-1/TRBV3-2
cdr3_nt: TGTGCCAGCAGCCAAGATCGGCCTGGCGGGAGGGCCCGGGAGCAGTACTTC
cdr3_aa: CASSQDRPGGRAREQYF

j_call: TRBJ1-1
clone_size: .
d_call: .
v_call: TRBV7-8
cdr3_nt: TGTGCCAGCAGCTTATTAGGAGAGGACACTGAAGCTTTCTTT
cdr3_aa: CASSLLGEDTEAFF

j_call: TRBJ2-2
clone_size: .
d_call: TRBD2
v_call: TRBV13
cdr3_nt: TGTGCCAGCAGCTTAGAGGGACTAGCGGGCATTCGGAGCAGGGAGCTGTTTTTT
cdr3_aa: CASSLEGLAGIRSRELFF

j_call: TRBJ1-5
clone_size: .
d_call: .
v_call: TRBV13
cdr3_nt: TGTGCCAGCAGCTTCCACGGACTTAATCAGCCCCAGCATTTT
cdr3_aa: CASSFHGLNQPQHF

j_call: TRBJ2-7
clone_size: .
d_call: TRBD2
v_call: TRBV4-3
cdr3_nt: TGCGCCAGCAGCCAAGTTTGGACTAGCGGCGAGCAGTACTTC
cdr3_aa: CASSQVWTSGEQYF

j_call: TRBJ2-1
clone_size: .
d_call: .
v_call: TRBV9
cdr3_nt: TGTGCCAGCAGCAAATCAGGGGTCAATGAGCAGTTCTTC
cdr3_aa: CASSKSGVNEQFF

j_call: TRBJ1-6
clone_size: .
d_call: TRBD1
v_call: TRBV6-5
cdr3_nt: TGTGCCAGCAGTACCGACAGGGGGGACTCACCCCTCCACTTT
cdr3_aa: CASSTDRGDSPLHF

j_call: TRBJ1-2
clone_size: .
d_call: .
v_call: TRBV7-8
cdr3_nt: TGTGCCAGCAGCTTAGTGAACGGCTATGGCTACACCTTC
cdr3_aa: CASSLVNGYGYTF

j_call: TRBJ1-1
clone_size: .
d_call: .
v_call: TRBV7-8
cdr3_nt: TGTGCCAGCAGCTTAGTAAGGCCAGGGGATATGAACACTGAAGCTTTCTTT
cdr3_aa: CASSLVRPGDMNTEAFF

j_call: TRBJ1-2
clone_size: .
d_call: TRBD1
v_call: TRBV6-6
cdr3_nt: TGTGCCAGCAGTTACTCGACTAAGACAGGGCTTGGCTACACCTTC
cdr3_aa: CASSYSTKTGLGYTF

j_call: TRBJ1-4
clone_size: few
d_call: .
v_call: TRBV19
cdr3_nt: TGTGCCAGTGCTTGGGCGGGAACTAATGAAAAACTGTTTTTT
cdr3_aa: CASAWAGTNEKLFF

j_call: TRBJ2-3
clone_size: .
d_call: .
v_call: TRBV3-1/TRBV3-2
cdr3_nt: TGTGCCAGCAGCCCGTTAGGGGCAGATACGCAGTATTTT
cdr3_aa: CASSPLGADTQYF

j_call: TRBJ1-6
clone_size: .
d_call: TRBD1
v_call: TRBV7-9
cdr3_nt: TGTGCCAGCAGCTACCGGGACAGGGGCCATTCACCCCTCCACTTT
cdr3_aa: CASSYRDRGHSPLHF

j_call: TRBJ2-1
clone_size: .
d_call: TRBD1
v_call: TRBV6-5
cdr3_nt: TGTGCCAGCCACGCGGGACAGGGGGCTAACAATGAGCAGTTCTTC
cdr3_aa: CASHAGQGANNEQFF

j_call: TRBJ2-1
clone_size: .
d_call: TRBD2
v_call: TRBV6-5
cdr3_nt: TGTGCCATCGGCTATTGCGGGAGGGCCGATGAGCAGTTCTTC
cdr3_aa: CAIGYCGRADEQFF

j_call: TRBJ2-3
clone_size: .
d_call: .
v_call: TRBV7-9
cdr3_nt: TGTGCCAGCAGCTTAGCACAGAATGGAGATACGCAGTATTTT
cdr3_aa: CASSLAQNGDTQYF

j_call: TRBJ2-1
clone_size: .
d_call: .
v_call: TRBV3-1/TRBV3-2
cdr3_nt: TGTGCCAGCAGCCAACGCGGTAGTGGGAGAACGGGCAATGAGCAGTTCTTC
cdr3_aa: CASSQRGSGRTGNEQFF

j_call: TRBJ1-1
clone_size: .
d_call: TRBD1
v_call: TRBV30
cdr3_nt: TGTGCCTGGAGTCGGGGAAGGACAGGGGGCTTTGCTTTCTTT
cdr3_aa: CAWSRGRTGGFAFF

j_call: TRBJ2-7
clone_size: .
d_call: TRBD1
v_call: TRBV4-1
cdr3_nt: TGCGCCAGCAGCCAAGAGACAGGGTTCACGTACGAGCAGTACTTC
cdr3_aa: CASSQETGFTYEQYF

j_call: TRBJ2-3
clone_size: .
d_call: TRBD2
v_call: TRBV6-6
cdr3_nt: TGTGCCAGCAGACTAGCGGGAAGGAGCACAGATACGCAGTATTTT
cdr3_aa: CASRLAGRSTDTQYF

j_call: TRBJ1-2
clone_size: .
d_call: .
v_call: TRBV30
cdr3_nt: TGTGCCTGGAGTGTACCCGGGGTCTATGGCTACACCTTC
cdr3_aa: CAWSVPGVYGYTF

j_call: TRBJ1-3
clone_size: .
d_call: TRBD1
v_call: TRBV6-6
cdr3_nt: TGTGCCAGCAGATCCGGGACAGGGATTGGAAACACCATATATTTT
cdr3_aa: CASRSGTGIGNTIYF

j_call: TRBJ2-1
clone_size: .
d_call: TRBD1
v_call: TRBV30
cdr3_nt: TGTGCCCGAACGGACAGGGGTCCCTACAATGAGCAGTTCTTC
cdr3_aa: CARTDRGPYNEQFF

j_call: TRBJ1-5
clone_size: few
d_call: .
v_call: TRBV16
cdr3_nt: TGTGCCAGCAGCCGCCGACAGGTGCAAAATCAGCCCCAGCATTTT
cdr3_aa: CASSRRQVQNQPQHF

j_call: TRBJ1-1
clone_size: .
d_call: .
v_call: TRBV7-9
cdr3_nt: TGTGCCAGCAGCTTAGACTACAGGTCCACTGAAGCTTTCTTT
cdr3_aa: CASSLDYRSTEAFF

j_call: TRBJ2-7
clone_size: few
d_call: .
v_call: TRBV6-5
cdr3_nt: TGTGCCAGCAGTTATTCGGGACTTAGGAGCTCCTACGAGCAGTACTTC
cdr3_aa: CASSYSGLRSSYEQYF